This T cell receptor (beta chain) derives from a study of OX40 agonist ivuxolimab in advanced cancers. As for the study more broadly: Ivuxolimab, which targeted the costimulatory receptor OX40 (CD134), was an agonistic, fully human IgG2 monoclonal antibody. Intravenous ivuxolimab was administered to patients every 2 weeks at six dose levels: 0.01, 0.1, 0.3, 1.5, 3 and 10 mg/kg. Among the roughly 54 dose-escalation patients, 19 had hepatocellular carcinoma, around 15 melanoma, 9 renal cell carcinoma and 9 head and neck cancer. A male proportion of roughly 85% and a mean age of approximately 61 years, ranging from 23 to 79, were recorded for the dose-escalation cohort. Prior anti-PD-1, anti-PD-L1 or anti-CTLA-4 therapy was permitted, and 30% to 45% of dose-escalation patients had received checkpoint inhibitors. Partial responses were achieved by three dose-escalation patients, of whom one had hepatocellular carcinoma and two had cutaneous melanoma. The purpose of peripheral TCRbeta sequencing was to test whether ivuxolimab changed TCR sequence diversity and led to clonal T-cell expansion. The paper describes the monotherapy dose-escalation part (N of about 57 patients) of the phase I trial of ivuxolimab.

Comments on this clone: The antigen this receptor binds is unknown. The sample holds no much larger clone one base away, and base qualities are not on file.

Taken from cysteine to phenylalanine, the CDR3 has 13 residues. The entry retains the CDR3 DNA only, 39 bases that are in frame from base 1. V is clipped by 0 bases and J by 1 base, and the sequence between their germline boundaries is 3 bases long. Per the germline V gene (reference sequence), MNHEY is the CDR1 and SMNVEV is the CDR2. To sequence the TCRbeta CDR3 region, genomic DNA was isolated from the sorted cells. TCRbeta CDR3 regions were sequenced using the immunoSEQ Assay. The source is immuneACCESS, and TCRdb retained only in-frame sequences with V and J called. Part of the clones is not carried over; for the studies checked, unresolved V genes explain less than half of this, and the remainder is unexplained. The sample table holds 60,000 or so clones, of which roughly 84% were seen once. The top ten clonotypes cover 4% to 5.5% of the sample. Results the study describes overall, beyond this receptor: The antigen specificity of the peripheral T cells that underwent clonal expansion was not determined. After ivuxolimab, CD8+ T cells had more expanded clones than CD4+ T cells on average. Partial responders in the 0.1-3.0 mg/kg groups had among the lowest normalized peripheral clonal expansion, especially among CD8+ T cells. Low levels of normalized T-cell clonal expansion were also seen in some patients who did not respond. Clonal expansion of both CD4+ and CD8+ blood T cells was observed from baseline to week 6 at doses 0.1 to 3.0 mg/kg.

The trial excluded patients who had a history of autoimmune disease or who were on systemic immunosuppression. In every dose cohort, peripheral blood was drawn for TCR sequencing at baseline, cycle 4 day 1, and cycle 7 day 1. The samples were drawn from a first-in-human, open-label, multicenter phase I dose-escalation trial of ivuxolimab. Adults with locally advanced or metastatic melanoma, renal cell carcinoma, hepatocellular carcinoma or head and neck squamous cell carcinoma were enrolled in the trial. CD4+ and CD8+ T cells were sorted separately from peripheral blood before TCR sequencing. The sequencing here drew on CD4+ or CD8+ T cells sorted from blood, taken in a trial of the OX40 agonist ivuxolimab. The chain is made from TRBV27 and TRBJ2-5, with the D gene not confidently named. This TCR was recovered from an adult with an advanced solid tumor such as melanoma, head and neck, liver or kidney cancer. The CDR3 has the sequence CASSLSPQETQYF. The bases read TGTGCCAGCAGTTTATCGCCCCAAGAGACCCAGTACTTC.